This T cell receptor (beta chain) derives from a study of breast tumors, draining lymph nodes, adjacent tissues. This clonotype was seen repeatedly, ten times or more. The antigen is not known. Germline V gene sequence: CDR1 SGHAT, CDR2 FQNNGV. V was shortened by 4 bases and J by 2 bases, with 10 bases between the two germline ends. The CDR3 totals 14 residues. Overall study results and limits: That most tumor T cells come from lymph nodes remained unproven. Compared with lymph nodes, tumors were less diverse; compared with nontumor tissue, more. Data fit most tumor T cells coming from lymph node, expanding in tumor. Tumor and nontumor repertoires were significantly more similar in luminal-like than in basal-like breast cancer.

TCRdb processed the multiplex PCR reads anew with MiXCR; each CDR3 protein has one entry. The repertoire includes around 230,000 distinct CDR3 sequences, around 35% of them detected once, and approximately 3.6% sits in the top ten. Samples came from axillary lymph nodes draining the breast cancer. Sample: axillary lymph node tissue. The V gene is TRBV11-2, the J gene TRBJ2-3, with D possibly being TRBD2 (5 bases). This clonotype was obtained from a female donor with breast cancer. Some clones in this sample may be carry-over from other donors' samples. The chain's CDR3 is CASSSGLPTDTQYF. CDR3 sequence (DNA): TGTGCCAGCAGCTCGGGGTTACCCACAGATACGCAGTATTTT.